The 2 T cell receptor beta chains given below trace back to one sample, sequenced in a study of Ad26.COV2.S vaccination and SARS-CoV-2 variants. Clones were sequenced by immunoSEQ multiplex PCR, and TCRdb holds only the in-frame ones, with some missing. The sample includes 380,000 or so clones, 83% seen only once; the top ten take around 7.4%. As for treatment: approximately 18 received Ad26.COV2.S at low or high dose, single or two shots; a few received placebo; per-sample allocation not given. Vaccine and placebo recipients were sampled on day 63 after the first injection. The starting material was peripheral blood, obtained in a trial of Ad26.COV2.S vaccine versus placebo. The receptors were sampled from a person between 18 and 60 years old who received the Ad26.COV2.S COVID-19 vaccine or a placebo.

The chain is built from TRBV6-5 and TRBJ2-7; 8 nucleotides line up with TRBD2. The CDR3 runs to 13 residues. V lost 8 bases and J lost 5; bases outside the gene matches: 8. The V gene's germline CDR1 is MNHEY and CDR2 SVGAGI. The CDR3 DNA follows: TGTGCCAGCCAGCGGGGGTGGGAAAACGAGCAGTACTTC. It yields the protein CASQRGWENEQYF.

The rearrangement uses TRBV6-5 and TRBJ1-1; D is perhaps TRBD1 (5 bases). This CDR3 has 15 residues. V was cut by 8 bases and J by 0 bases, with 16 bases left in between. Germline V CDR1 and CDR2: MNHEY, SVGAGI. CDR3 in DNA: TGTGCCAGCTCTCCTCCCGGGGCGTTGAACACTGAAGCTTTCTTT. Its translation: CASSPPGALNTEAFF.